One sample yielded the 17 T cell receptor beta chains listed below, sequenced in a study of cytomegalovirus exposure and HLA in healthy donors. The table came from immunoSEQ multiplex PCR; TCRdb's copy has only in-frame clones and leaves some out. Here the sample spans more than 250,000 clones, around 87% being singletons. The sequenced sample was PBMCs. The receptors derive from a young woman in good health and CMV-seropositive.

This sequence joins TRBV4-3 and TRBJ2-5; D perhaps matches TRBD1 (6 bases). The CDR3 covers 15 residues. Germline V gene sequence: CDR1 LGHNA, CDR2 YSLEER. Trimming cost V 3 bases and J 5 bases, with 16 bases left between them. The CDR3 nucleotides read TGCGCCAGCAGCCAGGGCAGGGGCCCTCCGGAGACCCAGTACTTC. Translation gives CASSQGRGPPETQYF.

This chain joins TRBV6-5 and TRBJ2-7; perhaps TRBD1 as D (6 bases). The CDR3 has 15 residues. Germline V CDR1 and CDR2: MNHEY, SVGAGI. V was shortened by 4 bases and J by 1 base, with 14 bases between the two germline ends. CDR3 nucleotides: TGTGCCAGCAGTTCGGCGACAGGCCTATCCTACGAGCAGTACTTC. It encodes CASSSATGLSYEQYF.

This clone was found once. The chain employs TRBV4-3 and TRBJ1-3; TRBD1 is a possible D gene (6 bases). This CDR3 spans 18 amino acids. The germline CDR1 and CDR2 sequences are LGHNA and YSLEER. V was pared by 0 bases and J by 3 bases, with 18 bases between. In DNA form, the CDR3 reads TGCGCCAGCAGCCAAGATCGGGTGGGGGGGCAAGTTGGAAACACCATATATTTT. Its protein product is CASSQDRVGGQVGNTIYF.

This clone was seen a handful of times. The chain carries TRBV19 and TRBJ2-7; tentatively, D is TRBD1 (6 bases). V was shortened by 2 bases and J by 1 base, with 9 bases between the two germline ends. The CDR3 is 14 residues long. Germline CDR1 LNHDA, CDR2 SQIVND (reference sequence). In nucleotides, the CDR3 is TGTGCCAGTAGTATAAGCCAGGGGTCCTACGAGCAGTACTTC. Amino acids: CASSISQGSYEQYF.

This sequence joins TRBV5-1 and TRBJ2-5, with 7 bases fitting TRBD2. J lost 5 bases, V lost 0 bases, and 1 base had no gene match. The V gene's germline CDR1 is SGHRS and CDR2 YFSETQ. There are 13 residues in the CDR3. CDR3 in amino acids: CASSLAGGETQYF. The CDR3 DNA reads TGCGCCAGCAGCTTGGCGGGGGGTGAGACCCAGTACTTC.

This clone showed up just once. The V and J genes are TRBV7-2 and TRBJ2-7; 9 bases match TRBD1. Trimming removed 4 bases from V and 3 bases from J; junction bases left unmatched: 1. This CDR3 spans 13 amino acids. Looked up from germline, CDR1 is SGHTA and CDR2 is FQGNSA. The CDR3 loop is CASSWGQGYEQYF. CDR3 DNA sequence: TGTGCCAGCAGCTGGGGACAGGGCTACGAGCAGTACTTC. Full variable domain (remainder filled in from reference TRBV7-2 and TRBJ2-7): GAGVSQSPSNKVTEKGKDVELRCDPISGHTALYWYRQSLGQGLEFLIYFQGNSAPDKSGLPSDRFSAERTGGSVSTLTIQRTQQEDSAVYLCASSWGQGYEQYFGPGTRLTVT.

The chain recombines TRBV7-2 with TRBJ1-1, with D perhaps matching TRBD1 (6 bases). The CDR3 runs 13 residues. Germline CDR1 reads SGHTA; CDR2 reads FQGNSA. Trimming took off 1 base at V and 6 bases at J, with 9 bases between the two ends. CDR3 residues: CASSLVQGAEAFF. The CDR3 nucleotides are TGTGCCAGCAGCTTAGTACAGGGAGCTGAAGCTTTCTTT.

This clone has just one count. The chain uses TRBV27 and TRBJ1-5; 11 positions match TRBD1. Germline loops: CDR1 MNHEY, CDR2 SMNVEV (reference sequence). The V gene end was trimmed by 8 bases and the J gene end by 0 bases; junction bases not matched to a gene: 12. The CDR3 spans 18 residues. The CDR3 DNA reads TGTGCCAGCCATCCTTCGGGACAGGGGGTATATAGCAATCAGCCCCAGCATTTT. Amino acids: CASHPSGQGVYSNQPQHF.

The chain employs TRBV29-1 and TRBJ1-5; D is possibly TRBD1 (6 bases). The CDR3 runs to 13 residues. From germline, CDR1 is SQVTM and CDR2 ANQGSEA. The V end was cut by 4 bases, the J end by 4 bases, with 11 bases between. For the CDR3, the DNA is TGCAGCGTTGTGGACAGCTCGAATCAGCCCCAGCATTTT. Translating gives CSVVDSSNQPQHF.

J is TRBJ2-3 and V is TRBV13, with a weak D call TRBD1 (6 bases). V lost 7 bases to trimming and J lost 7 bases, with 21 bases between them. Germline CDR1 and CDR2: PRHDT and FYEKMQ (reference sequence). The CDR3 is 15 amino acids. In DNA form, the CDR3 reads TGTGCCAGCACTTTTAGGGGGACCCGCGATAATACGCAGTATTTT. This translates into CASTFRGTRDNTQYF.

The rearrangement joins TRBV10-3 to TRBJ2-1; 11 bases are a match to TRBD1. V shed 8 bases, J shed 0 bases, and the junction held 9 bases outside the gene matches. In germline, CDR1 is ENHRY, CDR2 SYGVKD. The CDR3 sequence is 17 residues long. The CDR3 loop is CAIRGTGGPSSYNEQFF. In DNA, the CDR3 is TGTGCCATCCGCGGGACAGGGGGACCTAGCTCCTACAATGAGCAGTTCTTC.

CDR3 sequence (DNA): TGTGCCAGCAGTGATCCGGGACACAATGGAAACACCATATATTTT. Amino acids: CASSDPGHNGNTIYF. The genes are TRBV6-1 and TRBJ1-3; possibly TRBD1 for D (6 bases). Germline loops: CDR1 MNHNS, CDR2 SASEGT. Trimming shortened V by 3 bases and J by 3 bases, and 12 bases separated the two germline ends. The CDR3 spans 15 residues.

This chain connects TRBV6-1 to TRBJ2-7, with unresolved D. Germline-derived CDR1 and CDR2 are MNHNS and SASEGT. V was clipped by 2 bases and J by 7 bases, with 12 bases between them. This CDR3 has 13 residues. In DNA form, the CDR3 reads TGTGCCAGCAGTGAACGTTGGACCGGGGAGCAGTACTTC. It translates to CASSERWTGEQYF.

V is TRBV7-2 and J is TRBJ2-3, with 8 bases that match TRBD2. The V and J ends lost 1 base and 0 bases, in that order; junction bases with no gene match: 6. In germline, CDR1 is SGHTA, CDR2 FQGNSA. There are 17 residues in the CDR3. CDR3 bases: TGTGCCAGCAGCTTAGTAGGCCTAGCGGGTAGCACAGATACGCAGTATTTT. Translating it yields CASSLVGLAGSTDTQYF.

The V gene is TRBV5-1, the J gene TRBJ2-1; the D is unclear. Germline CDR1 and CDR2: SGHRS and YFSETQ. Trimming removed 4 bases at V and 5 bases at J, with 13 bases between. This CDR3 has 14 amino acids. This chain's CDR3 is CASSPQNSNNEQFF. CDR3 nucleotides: TGCGCCAGCAGCCCCCAGAACTCTAACAATGAGCAGTTCTTC.

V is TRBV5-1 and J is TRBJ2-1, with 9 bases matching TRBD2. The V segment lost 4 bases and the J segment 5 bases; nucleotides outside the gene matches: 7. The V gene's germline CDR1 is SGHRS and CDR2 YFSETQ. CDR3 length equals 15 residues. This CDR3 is CASSRLTSGDNEQFF. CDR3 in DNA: TGCGCCAGCAGCCGTCTGACTAGCGGCGACAATGAGCAGTTCTTC.

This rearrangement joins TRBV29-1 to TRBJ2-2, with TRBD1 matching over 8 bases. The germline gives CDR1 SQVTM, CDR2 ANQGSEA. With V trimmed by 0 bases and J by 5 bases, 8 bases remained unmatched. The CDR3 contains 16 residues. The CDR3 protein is CSVEEFDRGRTGELFF. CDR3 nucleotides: TGCAGCGTTGAAGAATTCGACAGGGGAAGGACCGGGGAGCTGTTTTTT.